This entry lists 3 T cell receptor beta chains sequenced from one sample in a study of T-cell reconstitution after alpha-beta-depleted transplantation in children. Preparation of the TCRbeta library was carried out with unique molecular identifiers. TCRdb recomputed calls from the PCR reads with MiXCR, one row per CDR3 protein. Of about 870,000 distinct CDR3 sequences detected, roughly 15% appear once; the ten largest clones hold approximately 5%. The starting material was PBMCs, mostly from graft donor cells, obtained 360 days after TCRalphabeta/CD19-depleted stem cell transplant. The receptors were gathered from a male patient younger than 18 who had a stem cell transplant for acute lymphoblastic leukemia, so the T cells may come from the graft donor.

The rearrangement joins TRBV7-9 to TRBJ2-1, with unresolved D. The CDR3 extends over 14 amino acids. CDR1 is SEHNR, CDR2 FQNEAQ, per germline (reference sequence). Trimming took off 4 bases at V and 5 bases at J, with 12 bases between the two ends. The CDR3 here is CASSSGFFNNEQFF. CDR3 nucleotides: TGTGCCAGCAGCTCCGGGTTTTTCAACAATGAGCAGTTCTTC.

This clonotype was observed a few times. The chain carries TRBV20-1 and TRBJ2-7, with 12 bases lining up with TRBD1. V dropped 5 bases and J dropped 4; count of bases not matched to a gene: 6. Germline V gene data show CDR1 as DFQATT and CDR2 as SNEGSKA (reference sequence). This CDR3 contains 14 residues. The CDR3 region has the DNA TGCAGTGCTCTCCGGGGACAGGGGGCTTACGAGCAGTACTTC. It encodes CSALRGQGAYEQYF.

The V and J genes are TRBV5-6 and TRBJ2-4, with D possibly matching TRBD2 (5 bases). The CDR3 totals 13 residues. Looked up from germline, CDR1 is SGHDT and CDR2 is YYEEEE. Trimming removed 2 bases from V and 6 bases from J, with 9 bases in between. The CDR3 loop reads CASSLMRANIQYF. The CDR3 region has the DNA TGTGCCAGCAGCTTAATGCGGGCAAACATTCAGTACTTC.